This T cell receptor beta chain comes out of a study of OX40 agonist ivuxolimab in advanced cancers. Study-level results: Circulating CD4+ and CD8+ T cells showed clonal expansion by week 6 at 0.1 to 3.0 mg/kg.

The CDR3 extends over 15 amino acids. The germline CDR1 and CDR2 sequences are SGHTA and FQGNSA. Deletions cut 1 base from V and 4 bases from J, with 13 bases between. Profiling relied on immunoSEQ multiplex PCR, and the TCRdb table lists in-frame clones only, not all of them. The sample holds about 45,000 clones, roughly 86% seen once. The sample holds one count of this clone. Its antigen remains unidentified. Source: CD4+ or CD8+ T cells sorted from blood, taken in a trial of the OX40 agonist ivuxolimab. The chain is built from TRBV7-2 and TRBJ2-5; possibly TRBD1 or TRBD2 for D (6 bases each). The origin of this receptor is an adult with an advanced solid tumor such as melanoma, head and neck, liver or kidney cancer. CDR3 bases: TGTGCCAGCAGCTTAGGGTGGGGGGCCGGAGAGACCCAGTACTTC. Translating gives CASSLGWGAGETQYF.